The next 22 T cell receptor beta chains were all read from a single sample in a study of regulatory T cells in long-lasting Graves disease. As to time point: newly diagnosed GD, antithyroid drugs for less than 3 months. Isolated PBMC RNA provided the starting material for the TCR library. Construction of TCR beta libraries relied on iRepertoire HTBI primers and on Arm-PCR targeting CDR3 regions. A single record per CDR3 protein comes from TCRdb applying MiXCR to the multiplex PCR reads. Of roughly 500,000 distinct CDR3 sequences in the sample, less than 15% are singletons; the top ten hold around a sixth. These data also formed part of another study, on T cells in Graves' hyperthyroidism and ophthalmopathy.

The starting material was peripheral blood mononuclear cells (PBMCs), obtained at new diagnosis, from a patient treated with antithyroid drugs. All receptors come from a woman in her forties or fifties with Graves disease.

The chain couples TRBV30 to TRBJ1-1; D is ambiguous. Trimming removed 0 bases at V and 10 bases at J, with 21 bases between. The CDR3 loop spans 15 amino acids. Germline CDR1 and CDR2: GTSNPN and SVGIG (reference sequence). The CDR3 here is CAWSVGRLGFRGAFF. The DNA for the CDR3 is TGTGCCTGGAGTGTAGGGCGGCTGGGGTTTCGGGGAGCTTTCTTT.

The chain is built from TRBV7-2 and TRBJ2-7; possibly TRBD1 or TRBD2 for D (5 bases each). Trimming removed 0 bases from V and 2 bases from J, with 8 bases in between. The germline gives CDR1 SGHTA, CDR2 FQGNSA. The CDR3 spans 14 residues. CDR3 sequence: CASSLALGAYEQYF. The CDR3 DNA is TGTGCCAGCAGCTTAGCGCTGGGGGCCTACGAGCAGTACTTC.

The V and J genes are TRBV6-4 and TRBJ2-7; D might be TRBD1 (6 bases). V lost 11 bases, J lost 2 bases, and 16 bases lay in between. Germline V lookup: CDR1 MRHNA, CDR2 SNTAGT. This CDR3 has 13 amino acids. The CDR3 region has the DNA TGTGCCGAGGAACAGGGTGTCCCCTACGAGCAGTACTTC. Its translation: CAEEQGVPYEQYF.

Many counts were recorded for this clonotype. The rearrangement joins TRBV7-9 to TRBJ2-1; D remains unclear. The CDR3 sequence is 12 residues long. Trimming removed 2 bases at V and 9 bases at J, with 8 bases between. Germline values: CDR1 SEHNR, CDR2 FQNEAQ (reference sequence). The CDR3: CASSLPMGEQFF. The CDR3 nucleotides read TGTGCCAGCAGCTTACCTATGGGTGAGCAGTTCTTC. Together with reference TRBV7-9 and TRBJ2-1, the CDR3 gives the full variable domain: DTGVSQNPRHKITKRGQNVTFRCDPISEHNRLYWYRQTLGQGPEFLTYFQNEAQLEKSRLLSDRFSAERPKGSFSTLEIQRTEQGDSAMYLCASSLPMGEQFFGPGTRLTVL.

This clonotype was observed at least ten times. The chain recombines TRBV27 with TRBJ2-7; D is perhaps TRBD2 (5 bases). The CDR3 length is 14 residues. Trimming pared 3 bases from V and 2 bases from J, leaving 11 bases between. Germline V gene sequence: CDR1 MNHEY, CDR2 SMNVEV (reference sequence). As DNA, the CDR3 is TGTGCCAGCAGTTTCAGAGGGCCCACCTACGAGCAGTACTTC. Translating it yields CASSFRGPTYEQYF.

The rearrangement uses TRBV24-1 and TRBJ2-1, with D perhaps matching TRBD2 (6 bases). Trimming removed 6 bases at V and 7 bases at J, with 18 bases between. The CDR3 is 15 residues long. Germline-derived CDR1 and CDR2 are KGHDR and SFDVKD. The CDR3 bases are TGTGCCACCAGTCCTACGGGAGCTTCTGGGAATGAGCAGTTCTTC. Protein sequence: CATSPTGASGNEQFF.

The rearrangement uses TRBV4-1 and TRBJ2-5; D is unresolved. Trimming removed 2 bases at V and 3 bases at J, with 7 bases between. The V gene's germline CDR1 is MGHRA and CDR2 YSYEKL. The length of the CDR3 is 13 residues. The CDR3 region has the DNA TGCGCCAGCAGCCAATGGCAGAAAGAGACCCAGTACTTC. Translation gives CASSQWQKETQYF.

At least ten counts were recorded for this clonotype. V usage is TRBV28 and J usage is TRBJ2-3; 7 nucleotides match TRBD1. Germline CDR1 and CDR2: MDHEN and SYDVKM. With V trimmed by 5 bases and J by 0 bases, 11 bases remained unmatched. This CDR3 region has 17 residues. CDR3 in DNA: TGTGCCAGCAGTCTCTTAAGGACAGGAATTAGCACAGATACGCAGTATTTT. Translated: CASSLLRTGISTDTQYF.

There are many counts of this clonotype. The chain joins TRBV30 to TRBJ2-3; no reliable D call. V dropped 0 bases and J dropped 0 bases, with 7 bases sitting between them. Germline CDR1 is GTSNPN and CDR2 is SVGIG (reference sequence). This CDR3 is built from 14 residues. This chain's CDR3 is CAWSVQTSTDTQYF. In DNA, the CDR3 is TGTGCCTGGAGTGTACAGACTAGCACAGATACGCAGTATTTT.

This clonotype showed up many times. The chain couples TRBV27 to TRBJ2-1; 9 positions agree with TRBD1. This CDR3 contains 16 residues. V trimming: 3 bases; J trimming: 2 bases; junction bases outside the gene matches: 5. Germline lookup yields CDR1 MNHEY and CDR2 SMNVEV (reference sequence). The DNA of the CDR3 is TGTGCCAGCAGTTTGAGACAGGGGGTAGCCTACAATGAGCAGTTCTTC. Translated: CASSLRQGVAYNEQFF.

This clonotype was observed many times. The rearrangement links TRBV20-1 to TRBJ2-3; D is unclear. V was cut by 4 bases and J by 0 bases, with 14 bases left in between. The germline CDR1 and CDR2 sequences are DFQATT and SNEGSKA (reference sequence). CDR3 length: 15 amino acids. CDR3 sequence reads: CSATRSGVSTDTQYF. In DNA form, the CDR3 reads TGCAGTGCTACGCGCTCTGGTGTAAGCACAGATACGCAGTATTTT.

The chain employs TRBV20-1 and TRBJ1-4; D uncertain. The CDR3 consists of 13 residues. Germline V gene lookup returns CDR1 DFQATT and CDR2 SNEGSKA (reference sequence). Trimming pared 6 bases from V and 4 bases from J, leaving 12 bases between. CDR3 in amino acids: CSATGGLNEKLFF. CDR3 DNA: TGCAGTGCGACCGGAGGACTTAATGAAAAACTGTTTTTT.

This clonotype showed up many times. The chain joins TRBV6-1 to TRBJ2-6; 7 bases agree with TRBD1. This CDR3 is built from 16 residues. The V gene end was trimmed by 5 bases and the J gene end by 0 bases; junction bases not matched to a gene: 4. Germline assignment: CDR1 MNHNS and CDR2 SASEGT. CDR3 sequence (DNA): TGTGCCAGCAGTCCCTGGGACAGCTCTGGGGCCAACGTCCTGACTTTC. This sequence encodes CASSPWDSSGANVLTF.

This clonotype was detected ten times or more. The rearrangement uses TRBV7-9 and TRBJ2-3; the match to TRBD1 covers 9 bases. CDR1 and CDR2 from the germline V gene are SEHNR and FQNEAQ (reference sequence). Unmatched junction bases numbered 6, after V lost 3 bases and J lost 2 bases. The length of the CDR3 is 16 residues. The CDR3 DNA sequence: TGTGCCAGCAGCTTTACAGGACAGGGGCCCACAGATACGCAGTATTTT. It codes for CASSFTGQGPTDTQYF.

This clonotype was seen many times. The chain joins TRBV5-1 to TRBJ2-1, with TRBD2 matching 12 bases. Trimming cost V 4 bases and J 8 bases; bases outside gene matches: 7. From germline, CDR1 is SGHRS and CDR2 YFSETQ. The CDR3 extends over 15 amino acids. CDR3 DNA sequence: TGCGCCAGCAGCCCTAGGACTAGCGGGACCGATGAGCAGTTCTTC. It encodes CASSPRTSGTDEQFF.

A remark on this clonotype: This could be a read error, since a much larger clone is one nucleotide away. The CDR3 coding sequence is TGTGCCAGCAGCTTCTGGGGCTACTCCTACGAGCAGTACTTC. As protein: CASSFWGYSYEQYF. The genes are TRBV7-9 and TRBJ2-7; weak D call: TRBD1 (5 bases). Germline V gene lookup returns CDR1 SEHNR and CDR2 FQNEAQ (reference sequence). The V end was cut by 3 bases, the J end by 0 bases, with 9 bases between. This CDR3 is 14 amino acids long. The whole variable domain, filled in from reference TRBV7-9 and TRBJ2-7, reads DTGVSQNPRHKITKRGQNVTFRCDPISEHNRLYWYRQTLGQGPEFLTYFQNEAQLEKSRLLSDRFSAERPKGSFSTLEIQRTEQGDSAMYLCASSFWGYSYEQYFGPGTRLTVT.

This clonotype was seen repeatedly, ten times or more. The chain is built from TRBV24-1 and TRBJ2-2, with D unresolved. V lost 1 base and J 7 bases, leaving 3 bases between the germline ends. The CDR3 is 12 residues long. From germline, CDR1 is KGHDR and CDR2 SFDVKD. The CDR3 coding sequence is TGTGCCACCAGTGATTTTTTCGGGGAGCTGTTTTTT. The encoded protein is CATSDFFGELFF.

The table lists this clonotype with a few counts. This chain joins TRBV12-3 or TRBV12-4 and TRBJ1-5; 7 nucleotides line up with TRBD1. CDR3 size: 15 residues. V shed 7 bases, J shed 7 bases, and the junction held 13 bases outside the gene matches. The chain's CDR3 is CASTKDRAGRQPQHF. DNA of the CDR3: TGTGCCAGCACCAAAGACAGGGCTGGTCGGCAGCCCCAGCATTTT.

This clonotype was observed many times. This chain links TRBV10-3 with TRBJ1-1; the D is unclear. Germline CDR1 reads ENHRY; CDR2 reads SYGVKD. V was pared by 0 bases and J by 4 bases, with 9 bases between. The CDR3 is 14 residues long. The CDR3 spells CAISESVGGTEAFF. As DNA, the CDR3 is TGTGCCATCAGTGAGTCAGTGGGCGGCACTGAAGCTTTCTTT.

This clonotype came up many times. The J gene is TRBJ2-5, the V gene TRBV28; a possible D gene is TRBD1 (6 bases). V gave up 1 base and J gave up 1 base, with 7 bases separating them. The germline V gene encodes CDR1 MDHEN and CDR2 SYDVKM. The CDR3 covers 14 residues. As DNA, the CDR3 is TGTGCCAGCAGTTTATCACAGGGCCAAGAGACCCAGTACTTC. Amino acid sequence: CASSLSQGQETQYF.

This clonotype appeared many times. An end of the junction does not agree with germline; a read error may underlie this. The chain links TRBV5-1 to TRBJ2-7; 10 bases align to TRBD1. In germline, CDR1 is SGHRS, CDR2 YFSETQ. This CDR3 is built from 15 residues. Here the CDR3 reads CASSLTGGDSYEQYF. The CDR3 nucleotides are TGTGCCAGCAGCTTGACAGGGGGCGACAGCTACGAGCAGTACTTC.

The chain employs TRBV5-1 and TRBJ2-1; 10 positions match TRBD1. The CDR3 is 15 residues long. J lost 8 bases, V lost 1 base, and 6 bases had no gene match. Germline CDR1 reads SGHRS; CDR2 reads YFSETQ. CDR3 nucleotides: TGCGCCAGCAGCTTGTGGGACAGGGGTCTCGATGAGCAGTTCTTC. It encodes CASSLWDRGLDEQFF.